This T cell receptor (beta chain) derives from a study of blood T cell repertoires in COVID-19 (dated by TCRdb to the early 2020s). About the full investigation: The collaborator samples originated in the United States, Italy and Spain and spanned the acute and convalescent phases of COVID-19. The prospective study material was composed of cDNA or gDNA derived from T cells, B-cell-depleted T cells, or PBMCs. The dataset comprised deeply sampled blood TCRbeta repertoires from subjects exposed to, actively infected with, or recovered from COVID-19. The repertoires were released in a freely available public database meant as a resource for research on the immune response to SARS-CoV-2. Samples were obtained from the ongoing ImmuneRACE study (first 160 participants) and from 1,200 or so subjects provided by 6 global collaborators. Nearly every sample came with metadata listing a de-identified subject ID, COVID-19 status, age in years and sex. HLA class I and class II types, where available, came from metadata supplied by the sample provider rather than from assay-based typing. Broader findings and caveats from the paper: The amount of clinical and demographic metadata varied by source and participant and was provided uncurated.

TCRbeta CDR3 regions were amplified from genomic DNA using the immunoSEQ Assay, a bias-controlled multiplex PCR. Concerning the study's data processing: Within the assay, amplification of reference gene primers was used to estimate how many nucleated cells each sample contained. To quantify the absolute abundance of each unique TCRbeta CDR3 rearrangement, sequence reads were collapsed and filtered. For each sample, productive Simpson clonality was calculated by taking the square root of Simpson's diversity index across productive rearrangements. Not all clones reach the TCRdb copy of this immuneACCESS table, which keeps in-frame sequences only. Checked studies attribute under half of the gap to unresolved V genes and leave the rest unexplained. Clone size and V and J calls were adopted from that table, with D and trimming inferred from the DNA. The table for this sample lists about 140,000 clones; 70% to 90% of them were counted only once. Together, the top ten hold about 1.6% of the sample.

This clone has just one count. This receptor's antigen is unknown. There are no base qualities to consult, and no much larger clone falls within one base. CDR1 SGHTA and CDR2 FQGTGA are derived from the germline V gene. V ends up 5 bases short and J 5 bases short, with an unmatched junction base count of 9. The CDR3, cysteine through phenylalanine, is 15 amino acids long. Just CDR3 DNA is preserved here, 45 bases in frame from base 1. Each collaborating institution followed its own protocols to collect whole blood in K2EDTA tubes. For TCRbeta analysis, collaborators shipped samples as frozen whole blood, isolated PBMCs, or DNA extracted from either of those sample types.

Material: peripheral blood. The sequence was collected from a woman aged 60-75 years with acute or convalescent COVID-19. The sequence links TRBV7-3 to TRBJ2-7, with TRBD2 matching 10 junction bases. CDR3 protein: CASSPKGTSVDEQYF. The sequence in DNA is TGTGCCAGCAGCCCTAAAGGGACTAGCGTCGACGAGCAGTACTTC. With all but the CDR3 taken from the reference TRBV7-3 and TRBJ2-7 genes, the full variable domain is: GAGVSQTPSNKVTEKGKYVELRCDPISGHTALYWYRQSLGQGPEFLIYFQGTGAADDSGLPNDRFFAVRPEGSVSTLKIQRTERGDSAVYLCASSPKGTSVDEQYFGPGTRLTVT.